The TCR beta chain under discussion was sequenced for a study of blood T cell repertoires in COVID-19 (dated by TCRdb to 2020 to 2021). Background on the whole study: Samples from collaborators originated in the United States, Italy and Spain and spanned both the acute and convalescent phases of COVID-19. HLA class I and class II types, where available, came from metadata supplied by the sample provider rather than from assay-based typing. A de-identified subject ID, COVID-19 status, age in years and sex were almost always included in the sample metadata. The dataset comprised deeply sampled blood TCRbeta repertoires from subjects exposed to, actively infected with, or recovered from COVID-19. The samples were drawn from two sources: the first 160 participants of the ongoing ImmuneRACE study, and about 1,300 subjects contributed by 6 global collaborators. The material from the prospective study consisted of cDNA or gDNA derived from T cells, B-cell-depleted T cells, or PBMCs. The repertoires were released in a freely available public database intended as a resource for research on the immune response to SARS-CoV-2. Findings and caveats that apply to the study as a whole: How much clinical and demographic metadata was included differed by source and by participant, and the metadata was provided uncurated.

Collaborating institutions collected whole blood in K2EDTA tubes following their own protocols. Collaborator samples were shipped for TCRbeta analysis as frozen whole blood, isolated PBMCs, or DNA extracted from either sample type. About this clone itself: The antigen it recognizes is unknown. Per-nucleotide qualities are absent, and no much larger clonotype sits a single base away.

The immunoSEQ Assay, a bias-controlled multiplex PCR, was used to amplify TCRbeta CDR3 regions from genomic DNA. In the original analysis: Within the assay, amplification of reference gene primers was used to estimate how many nucleated cells each sample contained. To quantify the absolute abundance of each unique TCRbeta CDR3 rearrangement, sequence reads were collapsed and filtered. For each sample, productive Simpson clonality was calculated as the square root of Simpson's diversity index across productive rearrangements. Drawn from immuneACCESS, this table holds only the in-frame rearrangements with V and J called that TCRdb kept. Clones are partly lost; checked studies trace under half to an unresolved V gene and leave the rest unexplained. V and J calls and clone size are as listed in that table; D and trimming were resolved from the DNA. Here the sample has approximately 210,000 clones; 70% to 90% occur a single time. In total, the top ten clones hold about 4.8% of the sample.

Including the terminal cysteine and phenylalanine, the CDR3 comprises 19 residues. Kept here is only the CDR3 DNA, which spans 57 bases and is read in frame from base 1. The junction shows trimming of 4 bases on V and 7 bases on J, and the gene matches do not reach 20 bases of it. For CDR1 and CDR2, the germline V gene lists MGHRA and YSYEKL. This chain joins TRBV4-1 to TRBJ1-4, with 8 junctional bases fitting TRBD1. The clonotype originates from a woman between 40 and 55 years old with acute or convalescent COVID-19. Sequencing was performed on peripheral blood. The sequenced DNA is TGCGCCAGCAGCCCAGTGGGACTCAGGGGGCGGGATAGTAGTGAAAAACTGTTTTTT. Its product reads: CASSPVGLRGRDSSEKLFF.